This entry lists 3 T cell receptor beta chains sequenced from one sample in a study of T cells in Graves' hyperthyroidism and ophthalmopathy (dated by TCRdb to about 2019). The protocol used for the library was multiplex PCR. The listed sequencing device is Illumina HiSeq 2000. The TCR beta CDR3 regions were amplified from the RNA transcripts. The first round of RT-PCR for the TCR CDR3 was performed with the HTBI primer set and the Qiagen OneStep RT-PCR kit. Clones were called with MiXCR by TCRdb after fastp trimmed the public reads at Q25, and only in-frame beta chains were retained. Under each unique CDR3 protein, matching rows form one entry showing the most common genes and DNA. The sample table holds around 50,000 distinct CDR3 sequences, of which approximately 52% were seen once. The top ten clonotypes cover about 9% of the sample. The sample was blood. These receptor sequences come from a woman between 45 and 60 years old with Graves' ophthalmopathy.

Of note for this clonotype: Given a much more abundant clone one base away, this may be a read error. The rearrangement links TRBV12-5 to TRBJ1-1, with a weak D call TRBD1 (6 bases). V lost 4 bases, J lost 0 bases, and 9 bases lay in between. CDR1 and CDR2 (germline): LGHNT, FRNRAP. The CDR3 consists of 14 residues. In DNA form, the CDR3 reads TGTGCTAGTGGTTCGGGACACGTGAACACTGAAGCTTTCTTT. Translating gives CASGSGHVNTEAFF.

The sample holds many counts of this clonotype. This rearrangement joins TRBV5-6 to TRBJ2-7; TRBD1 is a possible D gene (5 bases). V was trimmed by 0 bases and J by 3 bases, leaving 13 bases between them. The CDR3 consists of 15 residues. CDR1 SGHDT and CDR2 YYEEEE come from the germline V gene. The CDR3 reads CASSLDGGADYEQYF. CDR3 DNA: TGTGCCAGCAGCTTGGACGGTGGGGCAGACTACGAGCAGTACTTC.

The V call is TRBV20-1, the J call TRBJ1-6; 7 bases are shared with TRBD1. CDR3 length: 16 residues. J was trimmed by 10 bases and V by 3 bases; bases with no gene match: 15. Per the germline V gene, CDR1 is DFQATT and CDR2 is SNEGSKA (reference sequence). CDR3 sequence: CSARTSGTESSSPLHF. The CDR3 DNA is TGCAGTGCTAGGACTAGCGGGACAGAGAGTAGCTCACCCCTCCACTTT.